Below are 27 T cell receptor beta chains sequenced from a single sample in a study of cytomegalovirus exposure and HLA in healthy donors. 60 Vbeta and 13 Jbeta primers were used in PCR. Clones were sequenced by immunoSEQ multiplex PCR, and TCRdb holds only the in-frame ones, with some missing. Seen here are around 150,000 clones, approximately 80% observed once, and the top ten hold 2.2%. The material sequenced was PBMCs. The receptors derive from a man aged 30-40 years in good health and CMV-seronegative.

The chain is built from TRBV7-2 and TRBJ2-7; 10 nucleotides agree with TRBD1. Losses at the gene ends were 3 bases for V and 7 bases for J; bases not matched to a gene: 9. CDR1 and CDR2 (germline): SGHTA, FQGNSA. The CDR3 totals 15 residues. As DNA, the CDR3 is TGTACCAGCAGCTTTGCCGGGACAGGGGTGATGGAGCAGTACTTC. Its protein is CTSSFAGTGVMEQYF.

This clone was observed a single time. The CDR3: CASSSIGGSGELFF. The CDR3 nucleotides are TGTGCCAGCAGCTCCATCGGGGGTTCCGGGGAGCTGTTTTTT. The chain employs TRBV7-2 and TRBJ2-2, with D tentatively TRBD2 (6 bases). V lost 4 bases and J lost 6, with 12 bases in between. This CDR3 contains 14 residues. CDR1 and CDR2 from the germline V gene are SGHTA and FQGNSA. The variable domain in full, with the rest retrieved from reference TRBV7-2 and TRBJ2-2, is GAGVSQSPSNKVTEKGKDVELRCDPISGHTALYWYRQSLGQGLEFLIYFQGNSAPDKSGLPSDRFSAERTGGSVSTLTIQRTQQEDSAVYLCASSSIGGSGELFFGEGSRLTVL.

The chain uses TRBV11-2 and TRBJ2-7; 7 nucleotides align to TRBD1. With 7 bases clipped from V and 3 bases from J, the junction kept 6 bases outside the gene matches. The length of the CDR3 is 13 residues. Germline-derived CDR1 and CDR2 are SGHAT and FQNNGV. Here the CDR3 DNA reads TGTGCCAGCAAACCCCCAGGGGGCTACGAGCAGTACTTC. As protein: CASKPPGGYEQYF.

This clone appeared a few times. This chain uses TRBV5-4 with TRBJ1-1, with a tentative D call TRBD1 (6 bases). V gave up 0 bases and J gave up 6 bases, with 15 bases separating them. The V gene's germline CDR1 is SGHNT and CDR2 YYREEE (reference sequence). The CDR3 spans 15 residues. DNA for the CDR3: TGTGCCAGCAGCTTGGACTCAGGGGCTTGGGCTGAAGCTTTCTTT. Its translation is CASSLDSGAWAEAFF. Based on the CDR3 plus reference TRBV5-4 and TRBJ1-1, the full variable domain is ETGVTQSPTHLIKTRGQQVTLRCSSQSGHNTVSWYQQALGQGPQFIFQYYREEENGRGNFPPRFSGLQFPNYSSELNVNALELDDSALYLCASSLDSGAWAEAFFGQGTRLTVV.

The V gene is TRBV29-1, the J gene TRBJ2-5, with TRBD1 matching 8 bases. CDR1 and CDR2 (germline): SQVTM, ANQGSEA. With V trimmed by 6 bases and J by 1 base, 4 bases remained unmatched. This CDR3 comprises 13 residues. Here the CDR3 DNA reads TGCAGCGTCGTCCAGGGGGCCCAAGAGACCCAGTACTTC. This encodes CSVVQGAQETQYF.

This chain joins TRBV6-5 and TRBJ1-1; D might be TRBD1 (6 bases). V was shortened by 6 bases and J by 9 bases, with 20 bases between the two germline ends. The germline V gene encodes CDR1 MNHEY and CDR2 SVGAGI. The CDR3 sequence is 14 residues long. The CDR3 spells CASRSTGTSTKAFF. CDR3 coding DNA: TGTGCCAGCAGATCCACCGGGACATCTACAAAAGCTTTCTTT.

The chain has TRBV5-4 and TRBJ2-1; unclear D gene. V lost 0 bases, J lost 8 bases, and 9 bases lay in between. The V gene's germline CDR1 is SGHNT and CDR2 YYREEE (reference sequence). The length of the CDR3 is 13 residues. The CDR3: CASSLVLSYEQFF. The CDR3 DNA is TGTGCCAGCAGCTTGGTCCTTTCCTATGAGCAGTTCTTC. Full variable domain (outside the CDR3, taken from reference TRBV5-4 and TRBJ2-1): ETGVTQSPTHLIKTRGQQVTLRCSSQSGHNTVSWYQQALGQGPQFIFQYYREEENGRGNFPPRFSGLQFPNYSSELNVNALELDDSALYLCASSLVLSYEQFFGPGTRLTVL.

CDR3 DNA sequence: TGTGCCAGCAGCTTTGAGTCCTACGAGCAGTACTTC. It translates to CASSFESYEQYF. The chain combines TRBV11-2 with TRBJ2-7; D is undetermined. Germline V gene sequence: CDR1 SGHAT, CDR2 FQNNGV. Trimming took 3 bases from V and 1 from J, leaving 4 bases between them. The CDR3 loop spans 12 amino acids.

The chain couples TRBV28 to TRBJ2-1, with 10 bases lining up with TRBD2. The CDR3 is 16 amino acids. The germline gives CDR1 MDHEN, CDR2 SYDVKM. V shed 2 bases and J 2 bases; nucleotides not matched to a gene: 3. CDR3 bases: TGTGCCAGCAGTTTACTTGGACTAGCGGCCTACAATGAGCAGTTCTTC. Protein product: CASSLLGLAAYNEQFF.

The chain joins TRBV6-6 to TRBJ2-1, with 9 bases fitting TRBD2. V trimming: 3 bases; J trimming: 6 bases; junction bases outside the gene matches: 6. Germline CDR1 reads MNHNY; CDR2 reads SVGAGI (reference sequence). This CDR3 has 15 amino acids. The CDR3, as DNA: TGTGCCAGCAGTTATCCCGTAGCGGGAGTCAATGAGCAGTTCTTC. Amino acid sequence: CASSYPVAGVNEQFF.

The chain employs TRBV6-5 and TRBJ2-2, with D possibly being TRBD2 (5 bases). Germline assignment: CDR1 MNHEY and CDR2 SVGAGI. The V and J ends lost 0 bases and 0 bases respectively, with 8 bases between them. The CDR3 is 16 amino acids. CDR3 nucleotide sequence: TGTGCCAGCAGTTACTCGTGGACTCCGAACACCGGGGAGCTGTTTTTT. It codes for CASSYSWTPNTGELFF.

Of note for this clone: One end of the junction fails to match germline, which may point to a read error. The chain combines TRBV28 with TRBJ2-7; TRBD1 might be the D (6 bases). The CDR3 spans 13 residues. Germline V lookup: CDR1 MDHEN, CDR2 SYDVKM. The CDR3 nucleotides are TGTGCCAGCAGTTTAATCGGGAACAGGGAAGTTCACTTC. Its translation is CASSLIGNREVHF.

The CDR3 nucleotides read TGTGCCAGCAGTTTAGGCTACACCCATAGCGAGCAGTACTTC. Its protein is CASSLGYTHSEQYF. This chain joins TRBV28 and TRBJ2-5, with D unclear. The J call may be in error: the DNA end matches TRBJ2-7 better. The CDR3 contains 14 residues. Germline values: CDR1 MDHEN, CDR2 SYDVKM.

The CDR3 region has the DNA TGTGCCAGTAGTAGGGCTATCCAAGAGACCCAGTACTTC. Its protein is CASSRAIQETQYF. The J gene is TRBJ2-5, the V gene TRBV19, with D unclear. CDR1 is LNHDA, CDR2 SQIVND, per germline (reference sequence). The CDR3 runs to 13 residues. Trimming took off 4 bases at V and 1 base at J, with 7 bases between the two ends.

This clone was picked up a small number of times. The V and J genes are TRBV7-9 and TRBJ2-1, with 9 nucleotides matching TRBD2. Germline trimming cut 1 base from V and 8 bases from J; bases unmatched to any gene: 9. CDR1 SEHNR and CDR2 FQNEAQ come from the germline V gene (reference sequence). This CDR3 contains 16 residues. The CDR3 coding sequence is TGTGCCAGCAGCTTAGTCTCGGGACTAGCTGGCTATGAGCAGTTCTTC. This gives the protein CASSLVSGLAGYEQFF.

This clone was detected only a few times. This sequence joins TRBV10-3 and TRBJ1-1; 7 nucleotides agree with TRBD1. Germline values: CDR1 ENHRY, CDR2 SYGVKD. The CDR3 contains 14 residues. Germline trimming cut 3 bases from V and 0 bases from J; bases unmatched to any gene: 1. The CDR3: CAISDRGLNTEAFF. CDR3 DNA sequence: TGTGCCATCAGTGATAGGGGGCTGAACACTGAAGCTTTCTTT.

This clone was detected a few times. The chain uses TRBV6-5 and TRBJ1-1; D is unclear. V gave up 4 bases and J gave up 0 bases, with 6 bases separating them. The CDR3 sequence is 13 residues long. Germline values: CDR1 MNHEY, CDR2 SVGAGI. The CDR3: CASSWAVNTEAFF. DNA of the CDR3: TGTGCCAGCAGTTGGGCAGTGAACACTGAAGCTTTCTTT.

The sample holds one count of this clone. V gene TRBV10-3 combines with J gene TRBJ2-1; TRBD1 matches 9 bases. Germline values: CDR1 ENHRY, CDR2 SYGVKD. V shed 6 bases, J shed 9 bases, and the junction held 12 bases outside the gene matches. This CDR3 region has 15 residues. The CDR3 here is CAIRDTRDRATEQFF. The CDR3 DNA is TGTGCCATCAGGGACACGCGGGACAGGGCGACTGAGCAGTTCTTC.

The chain is built from TRBV29-1 and TRBJ1-2; possible D gene TRBD1, 6 bases. V lost 2 bases, J lost 4 bases, and 8 bases lay in between. Germline loops: CDR1 SQVTM, CDR2 ANQGSEA. This CDR3 comprises 12 residues. CDR3 amino acids: CSVEQGGYGYTF. CDR3 bases: TGCAGCGTTGAACAAGGGGGCTATGGCTACACCTTC.

The CDR3 protein is CASSLHREYQPQHF. CDR3 sequence (DNA): TGTGCCAGCAGCTTACACAGGGAGTATCAGCCCCAGCATTTT. The chain links TRBV7-2 to TRBJ1-5, with D possibly TRBD1 on 6 matching bases. The V gene lost 2 bases and the J gene lost 5 bases, with 10 bases spanning the gap. The CDR3 runs 14 residues. Germline assignment: CDR1 SGHTA and CDR2 FQGNSA.

The chain employs TRBV5-4 and TRBJ2-6, with D possibly being TRBD2 (5 bases). Trimming removed 2 bases at V and 0 bases at J, with 9 bases between. The CDR3 contains 16 residues. Germline V gene lookup returns CDR1 SGHNT and CDR2 YYREEE (reference sequence). The CDR3 is CASSFPGVSGANVLTF. CDR3 coding DNA: TGTGCCAGCAGCTTCCCCGGGGTCTCTGGGGCCAACGTCCTGACTTTC.

The rearrangement joins TRBV4-1 to TRBJ2-7; 11 bases map to TRBD2. In germline, CDR1 is MGHRA, CDR2 YSYEKL. With 9 bases clipped from V and 3 bases from J, the junction kept 7 bases outside the gene matches. The CDR3 runs to 14 residues. DNA for the CDR3: TGCGCCAGTTCCCTTGGGACTAGCGGCTACGAGCAGTACTTC. It translates to CASSLGTSGYEQYF.

V and J are TRBV27 and TRBJ2-1; D not resolved. CDR1 and CDR2 (germline): MNHEY, SMNVEV (reference sequence). This CDR3 has 12 amino acids. Trimming removed 8 bases from V and 5 bases from J, with 10 bases in between. CDR3 protein: CASRSMDNEQFF. DNA of the CDR3: TGTGCCAGCCGGAGCATGGACAATGAGCAGTTCTTC.

The chain carries TRBV4-3 and TRBJ2-2; maybe TRBD2 (6 bases). The CDR3 consists of 14 residues. Trimming took off 6 bases at V and 0 bases at J, with 8 bases between the two ends. Germline V gene lookup returns CDR1 LGHNA and CDR2 YSLEER. The CDR3: CASRSGPNTGELFF. In nucleotides, the CDR3 is TGCGCCAGCAGGAGCGGGCCGAACACCGGGGAGCTGTTTTTT.

CDR3 sequence (DNA): TGTGCCAGCAGCCAGAGGACTGAAGCTTTCTTT. This translates into CASSQRTEAFF. This chain uses TRBV7-8 with TRBJ1-1; D is unclear. Per the germline V gene, CDR1 is SGHVS and CDR2 is FQNEAQ. The CDR3 sequence is 11 residues long. The germline V and J ends were trimmed by 5 bases and 5 bases, with 6 bases remaining between them. The full variable domain, rest sourced from reference TRBV7-8 and TRBJ1-1, is GAGVSQSPRYKVAKRGQDVALRCDPISGHVSLFWYQQALGQGPEFLTYFQNEAQLDKSGLPSDRFFAERPEGSVSTLKIQRTQQEDSAVYLCASSQRTEAFFGQGTRLTVV.

This chain joins TRBV29-1 and TRBJ2-5, with 7 bases that match TRBD1. V gave up 0 bases and J gave up 5 bases; unmatched junction bases: 3. This CDR3 comprises 13 residues. From germline, CDR1 is SQVTM and CDR2 ANQGSEA. DNA for the CDR3: TGCAGCGTTGAAGAGACAGGGTGGGAGACCCAGTACTTC. Amino acid sequence: CSVEETGWETQYF. Variable domain in full (rest from reference TRBV29-1 and TRBJ2-5): SAVISQKPSRDICQRGTSLTIQCQVDSQVTMMFWYRQQPGQSLTLIATANQGSEATYESGFVIDKFPISRPNLTFSTLTVSNMSPEDSSIYLCSVEETGWETQYFGPGTRLLVL.

This rearrangement joins TRBV30 to TRBJ2-3; D might be TRBD2 (5 bases). The CDR3 has 14 residues. The V and J ends lost 4 bases and 2 bases respectively, with 13 bases between them. CDR1 is GTSNPN, CDR2 SVGIG, per germline (reference sequence). The CDR3 region has the DNA TGTGCCTGGAATGAGGGCTTTTCCACAGATACGCAGTATTTT. Encoded protein: CAWNEGFSTDTQYF.